This is a list of T cell receptor beta chains from one sample in a study of T-cell reconstitution after alpha-beta-depleted transplantation in children. TCRdb ran MiXCR on the PCR reads and lists one entry per CDR3 protein. The profile shows about 590,000 distinct CDR3 sequences, 13% of them singletons. The sample consisted of PBMCs, mostly from graft donor cells, taken 360 days after TCRalphabeta/CD19-depleted stem cell transplant. All receptors derive from a male patient between 5 and 17 years old who had a stem cell transplant for acute myeloid leukemia, so the T cells may come from the graft donor. CDR3s include the opening cysteine and the closing phenylalanine or tryptophan. D genes are given only for firm matches.

j_gene,v_gene,d_gene,CDR3aa
TRBJ2-7,TRBV30,NA,CAWGTGYEQYF
TRBJ1-4,TRBV30,NA,CAWSVSGFRGLFF
TRBJ1-3,TRBV12-3/TRBV12-4,NA,CASRPLAGNTIYF
TRBJ1-6,TRBV12-3/TRBV12-4,TRBD1,CASSSTGTGDSPLHF
TRBJ2-7,TRBV20-1,NA,CSARDVRGAEIYEQYF
TRBJ2-5,TRBV24-1,TRBD2,CATSDPGLAGGYQETQYF
TRBJ2-3,TRBV28,NA,CASSLGLITDTQYF
TRBJ2-7,TRBV5-1,NA,CASSPSRDRTYEQYF
TRBJ2-5,TRBV20-1,TRBD1,CSARDRGILVRETQYF
TRBJ2-7,TRBV20-1,NA,CSAPTQEGVPAYEQYF
TRBJ2-3,TRBV2,NA,CASNRPDTQYF
TRBJ2-3,TRBV20-1,NA,CSATKHQQDTQYF
TRBJ2-7,TRBV6-5,NA,CASSYSFVLNEQYF
TRBJ2-7,TRBV5-1,TRBD1,CASRLRDSSYEQYF
TRBJ1-4,TRBV12-3/TRBV12-4,TRBD1,CASSSWGQGQGEKLFF
TRBJ2-7,TRBV29-1,TRBD1,CSVTTGAPFGEQYF
TRBJ2-5,TRBV30,TRBD2,CAWSSGLAGVGETQYF
TRBJ2-3,TRBV5-1,NA,CASSPLGGDTDTQYF
TRBJ2-7,TRBV5-1,NA,CASSPIGALTSYEQYF
TRBJ2-7,TRBV7-2,TRBD2,CASSQASGLTYEQYF
TRBJ2-4,TRBV27,TRBD1,CASSEGTALNIQYF
TRBJ2-6,TRBV7-9,NA,CASSLESGAGANVLTF
TRBJ1-1,TRBV12-3/TRBV12-4,TRBD1,CASSPPGTGLWPEAFF
TRBJ2-2,TRBV13,TRBD1,CASSLGTGVLTGELFF
TRBJ2-5,TRBV5-1,TRBD2,CASSSPGLAGLQETQYF
TRBJ1-3,TRBV12-3/TRBV12-4,NA,CASKQGVSGNTIYF
TRBJ2-1,TRBV20-1,NA,CSDGRRIF
TRBJ2-7,TRBV4-3,NA,CASSQGSGLGYEQYF
TRBJ2-7,TRBV14,TRBD2,CASSPGTSGRDEQYF
TRBJ2-2,TRBV5-1,TRBD2,CASSAGLAENTGELFF
TRBJ1-2,TRBV30,NA,CAWSGGYGYTF
TRBJ2-5,TRBV12-3/TRBV12-4,NA,CASIEEGGETQYF
TRBJ1-2,TRBV29-1,NA,CSAYSYYGYTF
TRBJ2-1,TRBV29-1,TRBD2,CSVERGGNEQFF
TRBJ2-2,TRBV18,NA,CASSPQQRTGELFF
TRBJ2-1,TRBV5-1,TRBD2,CASSRGLADSYNEQFF
TRBJ2-2,TRBV7-6,TRBD2,CASSLAGGLAGTGELFF
TRBJ2-5,TRBV28,NA,CASSPLQGLGFQETQYF
TRBJ2-2,TRBV28,NA,CACRAQTDTGELFF
TRBJ1-1,TRBV18,NA,CASSQGSNTEAFF
TRBJ2-7,TRBV4-3,TRBD2,CASSNRLAGTYEQYF
TRBJ1-6,TRBV7-3,NA,CASSPLLGSPLHF
TRBJ2-4,TRBV4-3,TRBD1,CASSQGQGTGIQYF
TRBJ2-3,TRBV21-1,NA,CASGGDSTDTQYF
TRBJ2-2,TRBV12-3/TRBV12-4,NA,CASSSRATGELFF
TRBJ2-1,TRBV27,TRBD2,CASSSLTSGNLPGSYNEQFF
TRBJ2-7,TRBV5-1,NA,CASSLGAGVPYEQYF
TRBJ1-1,TRBV3-1,NA,CASSRRNRDTEAFF
TRBJ2-2,TRBV11-2,TRBD2,CASSKAGTSGRGRTGELFF
TRBJ1-2,TRBV15,NA,CATRGSRQPSNYGYTF
TRBJ2-2,TRBV9,TRBD2,CASSLGLAGGSTGELFF
TRBJ2-1,TRBV12-3/TRBV12-4,TRBD2,CASSLRVSSGRSYNEQFF
TRBJ2-7,TRBV12-3/TRBV12-4,NA,CASSLAVRGSLHEQYF
TRBJ2-5,TRBV9,NA,CASSVDPIGTQYF
TRBJ2-1,TRBV3-1,TRBD2,CASSLYSPGLGGDEQFF
TRBJ2-6,TRBV6-2/TRBV6-3,NA,CASSLTLKSSGANVLTF